The text below deals with one TCR beta chain. Alpha- and beta-chain coverage of first-strand cDNA came from TRAV- and TRBV-specific primers. A roughly 20-cycle PCR with a constant-region primer and V-primer adapter amplified TCRs. One entry per CDR3 protein results from TCRdb running MiXCR on the reads. The sample has about 12,000 distinct CDR3 sequences, 76% seen once. The sample originates from a study of low-dose radiotherapy and immunotherapy resistance in tumors. Looking at the study overall: Intravenous cyclophosphamide 200 mg/m2 was given every two weeks, one day before radiation and immunotherapy.

Germline assignment: CDR1 SQVTM and CDR2 ANQGSEA. The CDR3 has 13 residues. The V end was cut by 5 bases, the J end by 4 bases, with 12 bases between. Every donor's regimen consisted of nivolumab, ipilimumab, aspirin, low-dose cyclophosphamide and low-dose radiotherapy. J is TRBJ1-5 and V is TRBV29-1, with D unclear. The sequence derives from a human donor with advanced metastatic prostate, ovarian, gallbladder or colorectal cancer (not recorded which). This table probably holds off-target reads from a library built for another chain. As DNA, the CDR3 is TGCAGCGTTCTGTATACCGAGAATCAGCCCCAGCATTTT. Translation gives CSVLYTENQPQHF.